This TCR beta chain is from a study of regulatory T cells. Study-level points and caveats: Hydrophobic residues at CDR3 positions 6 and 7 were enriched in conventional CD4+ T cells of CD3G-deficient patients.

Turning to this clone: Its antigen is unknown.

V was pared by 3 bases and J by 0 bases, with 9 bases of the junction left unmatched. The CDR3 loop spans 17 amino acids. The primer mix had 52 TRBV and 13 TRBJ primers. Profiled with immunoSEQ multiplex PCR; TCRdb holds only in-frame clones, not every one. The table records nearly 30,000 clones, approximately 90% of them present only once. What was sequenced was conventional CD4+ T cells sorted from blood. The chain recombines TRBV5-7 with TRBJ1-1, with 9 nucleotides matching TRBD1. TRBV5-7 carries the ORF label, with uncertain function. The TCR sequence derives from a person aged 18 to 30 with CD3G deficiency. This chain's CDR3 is CASSSTNRGLLNTEAFF. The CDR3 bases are TGTGCCAGCAGCTCGACTAACAGGGGGCTATTGAACACTGAAGCTTTCTTT.